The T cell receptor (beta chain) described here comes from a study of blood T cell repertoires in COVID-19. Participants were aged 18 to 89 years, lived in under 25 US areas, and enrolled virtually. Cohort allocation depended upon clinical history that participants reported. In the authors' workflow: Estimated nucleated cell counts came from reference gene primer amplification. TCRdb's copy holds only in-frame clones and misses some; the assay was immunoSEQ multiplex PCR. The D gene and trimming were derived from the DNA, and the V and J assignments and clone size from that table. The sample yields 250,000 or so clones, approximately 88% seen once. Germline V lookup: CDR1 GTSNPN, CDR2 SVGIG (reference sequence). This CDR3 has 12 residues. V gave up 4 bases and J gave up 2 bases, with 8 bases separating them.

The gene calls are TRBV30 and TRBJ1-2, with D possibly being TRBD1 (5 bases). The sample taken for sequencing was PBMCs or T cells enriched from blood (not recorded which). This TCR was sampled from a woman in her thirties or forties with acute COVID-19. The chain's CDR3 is CAWTGLNYGYTF. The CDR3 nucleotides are TGTGCCTGGACGGGACTCAACTATGGCTACACCTTC.